The rows below give T cell receptor beta chains drawn from one sample of a study of blood T cell repertoires in COVID-19. Using immunoSEQ multiplex PCR, the repertoire was profiled, and TCRdb retains in-frame clones only, with some absent. Here the sample spans 100,000 to 150,000 clones, 85% being singletons. Sequencing input: peripheral blood. These receptors were collected from an elderly man with active or convalescent COVID-19. CDR3s include the opening cysteine and the closing phenylalanine or tryptophan. Each record gives: J gene, D gene, clone size, V gene, CDR3 DNA, CDR3 protein. D genes are given only for firm matches. Not all rows give a size; the values are once, few, many and, for expanded clones, a class.

J: TRBJ2-5; D: TRBD2; size: -; V: TRBV6-5; DNA: TGTGCCAGCAGCGTAGCGGGGGGGCCGGCCCAGTACTTC; CDR3: CASSVAGGPAQYF
J: TRBJ1-4; D: -; size: once; V: TRBV28; DNA: TGTGCCAGCAGTTTCGAGAGGGCTGATGAAAAACTGTTTTTT; CDR3: CASSFERADEKLFF
J: TRBJ1-6; D: -; size: -; V: TRBV5-1; DNA: TGCGCCAGCAGCTTGGCCCCACAGGGTAACAATTCACCCCTCCACTTT; CDR3: CASSLAPQGNNSPLHF
J: TRBJ1-5; D: TRBD1; size: -; V: TRBV29-1; DNA: TGCAGCGTGTTAGAACAGGACAGGGGGCGAAATCAGCCCCAGCATTTT; CDR3: CSVLEQDRGRNQPQHF
J: TRBJ2-2; D: TRBD2; size: -; V: TRBV7-9; DNA: TGTGCCAGCAGCTTCAGCCCGGGACTAGTTGGCGGGGAGCTGTTTTTT; CDR3: CASSFSPGLVGGELFF
J: TRBJ1-3; D: -; size: -; V: TRBV5-4; DNA: TGTGCCAGCAGCTTCAGGGAGGGGAACACCATATATTTT; CDR3: CASSFREGNTIYF
J: TRBJ2-3; D: -; size: -; V: TRBV6-5; DNA: TGTGCCAGCAAGCAAGACAAGACCCGCACAGATACGCAGTATTTT; CDR3: CASKQDKTRTDTQYF
J: TRBJ2-3; D: TRBD2; size: -; V: TRBV5-1; DNA: TGCGCCAGCAGCCCCGGACTAGAGTATGTCGGAGATACGCAGTATTTT; CDR3: CASSPGLEYVGDTQYF
J: TRBJ1-3; D: -; size: -; V: TRBV15; DNA: TGTGCCACCAGCAGAGGCTTCACAGGGATCTCTGGAAACACCATATATTTT; CDR3: CATSRGFTGISGNTIYF
J: TRBJ1-5; D: -; size: -; V: TRBV18; DNA: TGTGCCAGCTTTTCCGGGGGGAGCAATCAGCCCCAGCATTTT; CDR3: CASFSGGSNQPQHF
J: TRBJ2-5; D: TRBD1; size: once; V: TRBV7-6; DNA: TGTGCCAGCAGCTTAGCGGGGGTCAGGGGGGAGACCCAGTACTTC; CDR3: CASSLAGVRGETQYF
J: TRBJ1-1; D: TRBD1; size: -; V: TRBV5-1; DNA: TGCGCCAGCAGCAGACGGACAGGGAACACTGAAGCTTTCTTT; CDR3: CASSRRTGNTEAFF
J: TRBJ1-5; D: -; size: -; V: TRBV6-2/TRBV6-3; DNA: TGTGCCAGCAGCCGAACCGGGACTTTGGATCAGCCCCAGCATTTT; CDR3: CASSRTGTLDQPQHF
J: TRBJ2-3; D: TRBD1; size: -; V: TRBV2; DNA: TGTGCCAGCAGCGAAGGACAGGGGCCAGATACGCAGTATTTT; CDR3: CASSEGQGPDTQYF
J: TRBJ1-1; D: TRBD1; size: -; V: TRBV19; DNA: TGTGCCAGTAGTGCACGGACAGGGGGCCTTAACACTGAAGCTTTCTTT; CDR3: CASSARTGGLNTEAFF
J: TRBJ1-6; D: TRBD1; size: -; V: TRBV19; DNA: TGTGCCAGTAGTATAGGGGACAGCTATTTTTCACCCCTCCACTTT; CDR3: CASSIGDSYFSPLHF
J: TRBJ1-5; D: -; size: -; V: TRBV6-1; DNA: TGTGCCAGCAGTGAAGCCATGGGGGGGTATAGCAATCAGCCCCAGCATTTT; CDR3: CASSEAMGGYSNQPQHF